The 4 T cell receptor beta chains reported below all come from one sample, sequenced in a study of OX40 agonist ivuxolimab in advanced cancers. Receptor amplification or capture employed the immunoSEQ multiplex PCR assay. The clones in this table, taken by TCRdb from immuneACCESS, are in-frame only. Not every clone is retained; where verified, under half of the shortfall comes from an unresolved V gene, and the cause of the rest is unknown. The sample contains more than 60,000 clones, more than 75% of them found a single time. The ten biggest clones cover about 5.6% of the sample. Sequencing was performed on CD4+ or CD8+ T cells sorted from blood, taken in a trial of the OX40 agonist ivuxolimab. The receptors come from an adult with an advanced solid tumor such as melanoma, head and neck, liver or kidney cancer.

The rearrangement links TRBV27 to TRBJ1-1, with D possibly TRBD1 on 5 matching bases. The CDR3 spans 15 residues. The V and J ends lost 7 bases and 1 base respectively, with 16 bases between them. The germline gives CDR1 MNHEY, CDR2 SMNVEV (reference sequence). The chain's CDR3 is CASTLSPDRNTEAFF. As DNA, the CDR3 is TGTGCCAGCACCCTAAGCCCCGACAGGAACACTGAAGCTTTCTTT.

CDR3 in DNA: TGTGCCAGTAGTATCCCCGGACTAGCGGGAGATACGCAGTATTTT. Translated: CASSIPGLAGDTQYF. V and J are TRBV19 and TRBJ2-3, with 11 bases that match TRBD2. CDR1 is LNHDA, CDR2 SQIVND, per germline (reference sequence). The CDR3 has 15 residues. V was clipped by 3 bases and J by 5 bases; unmatched bases: 4.

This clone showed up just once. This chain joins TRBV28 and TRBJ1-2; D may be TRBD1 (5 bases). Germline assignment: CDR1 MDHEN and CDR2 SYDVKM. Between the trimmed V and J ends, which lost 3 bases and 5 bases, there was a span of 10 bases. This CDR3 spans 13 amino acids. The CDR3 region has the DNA TGTGCCAGCAGTTTTGGACAAGGGTATGGCTACACCTTC. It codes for CASSFGQGYGYTF.

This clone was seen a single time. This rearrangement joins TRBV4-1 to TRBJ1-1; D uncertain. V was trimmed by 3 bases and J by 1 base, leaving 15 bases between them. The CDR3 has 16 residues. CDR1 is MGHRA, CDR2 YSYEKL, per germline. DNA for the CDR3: TGCGCCAGCAGCCAGACTTGGGCCCAGCCGAACACTGAAGCTTTCTTT. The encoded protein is CASSQTWAQPNTEAFF.